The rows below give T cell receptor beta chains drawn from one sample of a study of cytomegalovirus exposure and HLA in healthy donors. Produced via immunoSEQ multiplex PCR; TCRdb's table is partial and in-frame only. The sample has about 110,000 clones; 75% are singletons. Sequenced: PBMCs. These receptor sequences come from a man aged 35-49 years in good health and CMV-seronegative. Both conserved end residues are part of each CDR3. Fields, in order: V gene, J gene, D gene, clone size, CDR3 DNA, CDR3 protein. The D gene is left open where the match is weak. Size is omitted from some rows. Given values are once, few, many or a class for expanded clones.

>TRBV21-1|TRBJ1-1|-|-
TGTGCCAGCACCCTGGAAGGGGGCGAGAGGTGCACTGAAGCTTTCTTT
CASTLEGGERCTEAFF
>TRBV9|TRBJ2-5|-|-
TGTGCCAGCAGCGTAGGCGCTCAAGAGACCCAGTACTTC
CASSVGAQETQYF
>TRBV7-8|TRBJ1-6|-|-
TGTGCCAGCAGTTCTTTTGTATATAATTCACCCCTCCACTTT
CASSSFVYNSPLHF
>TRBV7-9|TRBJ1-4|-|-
TGTGCCAGCAGCTTTCAGGAAAAACTGTTTTTT
CASSFQEKLFF
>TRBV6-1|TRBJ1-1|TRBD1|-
TGTGCCAGCAGGCTACAGGGGGGGAACACTGAAGCTTTCTTT
CASRLQGGNTEAFF
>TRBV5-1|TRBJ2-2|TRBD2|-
TGCGCCAGCAGCTTGGCCCGGGGGGTCAACACCGGGGAGCTGTTTTTT
CASSLARGVNTGELFF
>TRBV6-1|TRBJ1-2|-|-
TGTGCCAGCACCCCCAGGGAGGGTAGCTATGGCTACACCTTC
CASTPREGSYGYTF
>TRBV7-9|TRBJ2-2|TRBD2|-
TGTGCCAGCAGCTTAGACGGGGGGGCCATCGGGGAGCTGTTTTTT
CASSLDGGAIGELFF
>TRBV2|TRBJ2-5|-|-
TGTGCCAGCAATGGACTCCTCCGGGAGACCCAGTACTTC
CASNGLLRETQYF
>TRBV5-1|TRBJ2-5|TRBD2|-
TGCGCCAGCAGCCAAAAAGCGGGGGGTGGGGAGACCCAGTACTTC
CASSQKAGGGETQYF
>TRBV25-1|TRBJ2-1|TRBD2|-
TGTGCCAGCAGTAGTCCTAGCGGGGGGCTCGACAATGAGCAGTTCTTC
CASSSPSGGLDNEQFF
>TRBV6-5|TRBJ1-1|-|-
TGTGCCAGCAAGACATCAAGGGGGTCGCTCCGTGAAGCTTTCTTT
CASKTSRGSLREAFF
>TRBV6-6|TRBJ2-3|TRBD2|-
TGTGCCAGCAGTTTGACTAGCGGGGGGTATTCAGATACGCAGTATTTT
CASSLTSGGYSDTQYF
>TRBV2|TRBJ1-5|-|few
TGTGCCAGCAGTGGGGGGGGCAGGGGCAATCAGCCCCAGCATTTT
CASSGGGRGNQPQHF
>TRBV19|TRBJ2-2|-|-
TGTGCCAGTAGTATATCATCGAACACCGGGGAGCTGTTTTTT
CASSISSNTGELFF
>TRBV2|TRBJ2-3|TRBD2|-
TGTGCCAGCAGTGACTTAGCGGGGGGGAACACAGATACGCAGTATTTT
CASSDLAGGNTDTQYF
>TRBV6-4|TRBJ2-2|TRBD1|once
TGTGCCAGCAGTGACGGGATAGGGGGCGACACCGGGGAGCTGTTTTTT
CASSDGIGGDTGELFF
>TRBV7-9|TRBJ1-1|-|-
TGTGCCAGCAGCTTAGGCGGCGTAGCCTCGGAAGCTGAAGCTTTCTTT
CASSLGGVASEAEAFF
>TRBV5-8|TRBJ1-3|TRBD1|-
TGTGCCAGCAGCACAGGGGTATTTGGAAACACCATATATTTT
CASSTGVFGNTIYF
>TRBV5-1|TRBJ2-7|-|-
TGCGCCAGCAACACGGAAGCGGGTATCTCCTGCGAGCAGTACTTC
CASNTEAGISCEQYF
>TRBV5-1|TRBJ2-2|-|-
TGCGCCAGCAGCTTGATGGGGGCGGCGACCGGGGAGCTGTTTTTT
CASSLMGAATGELFF
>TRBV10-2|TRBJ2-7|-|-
TGCGCCAGCCGGGGGACTGGAGGATCCTACGAGCAGTACTTC
CASRGTGGSYEQYF
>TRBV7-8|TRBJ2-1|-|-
TGTGCCAGCAGCTTAGGGGCCCGCAATGAGCAGTTCTTC
CASSLGARNEQFF
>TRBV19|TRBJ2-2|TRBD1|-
TGTGCCAGCACCCGGAGGGACAGGGCGAACACCGGGGAGCTGTTTTTT
CASTRRDRANTGELFF
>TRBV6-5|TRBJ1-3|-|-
TGTGCCAGCATGTCGGGCAGGGGTCACACCATATATTTT
CASMSGRGHTIYF
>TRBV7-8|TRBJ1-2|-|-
TGTGCCAGCAGCCCGGAGAGCGACAGCCTCTATGGCTACACCTTC
CASSPESDSLYGYTF